The T cell receptor (beta chain) described here comes from a study of Graves' ophthalmopathy and Graves' hyperthyroidism. Study-wide context: Peripheral blood was collected at initial diagnosis, before any treatment.

The PBMCs originated from roughly 10 ml of fresh peripheral blood. For repertoire sequencing, the TCR beta CDR3 regions were amplified from RNA transcripts. HTBI primers were employed in first-round RT-PCR, then a second-round multiplex PCR followed. TCRdb processed the multiplex PCR reads anew with MiXCR; each CDR3 protein has one entry. The table shows around 400,000 distinct CDR3 sequences, with around 20% occurring only once. Note on this clonotype: Its antigen is not known. Relative to the germline gene, one junction end is altered; a read error may explain this.

The study's findings and limits: At 70.59% sensitivity and 72.22% specificity, the model predicted progression of the ophthalmopathy. In blood appeared most of the expanded thyroid clonotypes whose frequency exceeded 0.001.

The CDR3 is 18 amino acids. The V gene's germline CDR1 is DFQATT and CDR2 SNEGSKA (reference sequence). The J gene is TRBJ2-2, the V gene TRBV20-1; 12 bases fit TRBD2. The receptor was derived from a woman in her late teens or twenties with stable Graves' hyperthyroidism. What was sequenced was peripheral blood. CDR3 sequence (DNA): TGCAGAGCTAGAGATCACTCTAGCGGGAGGGACAACACCGGGGAGCTGTTTTTT. This sequence encodes CRARDHSSGRDNTGELFF.